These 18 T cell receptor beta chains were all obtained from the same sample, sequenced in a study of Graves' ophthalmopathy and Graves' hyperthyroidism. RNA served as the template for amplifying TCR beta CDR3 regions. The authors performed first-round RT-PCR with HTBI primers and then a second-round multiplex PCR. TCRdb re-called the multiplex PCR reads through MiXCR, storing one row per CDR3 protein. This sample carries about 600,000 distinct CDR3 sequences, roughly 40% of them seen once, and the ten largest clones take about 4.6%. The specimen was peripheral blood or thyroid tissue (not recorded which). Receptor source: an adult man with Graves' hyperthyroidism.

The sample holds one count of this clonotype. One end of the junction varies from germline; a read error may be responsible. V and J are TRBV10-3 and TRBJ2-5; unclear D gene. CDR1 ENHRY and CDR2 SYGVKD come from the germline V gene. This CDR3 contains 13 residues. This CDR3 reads CAIRDTTEETQYF. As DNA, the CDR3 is TGTGCCATCCGTGACACCACGGAGGAGACCCAGTACTTC.

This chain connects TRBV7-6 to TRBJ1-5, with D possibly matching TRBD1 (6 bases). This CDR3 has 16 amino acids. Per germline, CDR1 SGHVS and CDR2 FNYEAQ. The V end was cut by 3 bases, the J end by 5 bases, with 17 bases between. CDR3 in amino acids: CASSLEGVAGDQPQHF. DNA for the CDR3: TGTGCCAGCAGCTTGGAGGGGGTAGCGGGCGATCAGCCCCAGCATTTT. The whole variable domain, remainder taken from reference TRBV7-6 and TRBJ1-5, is GAGVSQSPRYKVTKRGQDVALRCDPISGHVSLYWYRQALGQGPEFLTYFNYEAQQDKSGLPNDRFSAERPEGSISTLTIQRTEQRDSAMYRCASSLEGVAGDQPQHFGDGTRLSIL.

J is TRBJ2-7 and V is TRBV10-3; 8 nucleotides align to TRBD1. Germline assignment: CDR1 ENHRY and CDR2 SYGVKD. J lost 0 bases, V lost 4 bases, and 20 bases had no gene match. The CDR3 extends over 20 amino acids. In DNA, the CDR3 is TGTGCCATCAGTGCGGGTCAGGGGGCAGGGGGCGGGCTTAGCTCCTACGAGCAGTACTTC. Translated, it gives CAISAGQGAGGGLSSYEQYF.

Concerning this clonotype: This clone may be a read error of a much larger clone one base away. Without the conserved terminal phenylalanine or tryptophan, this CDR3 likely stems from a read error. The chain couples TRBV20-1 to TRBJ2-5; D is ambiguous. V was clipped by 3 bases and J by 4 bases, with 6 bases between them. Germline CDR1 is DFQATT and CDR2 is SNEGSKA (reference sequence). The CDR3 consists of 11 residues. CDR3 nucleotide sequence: TGCAGTGCTAGTATAGGAGAGACCCAGTACTCC. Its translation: CSASIGETQYS.

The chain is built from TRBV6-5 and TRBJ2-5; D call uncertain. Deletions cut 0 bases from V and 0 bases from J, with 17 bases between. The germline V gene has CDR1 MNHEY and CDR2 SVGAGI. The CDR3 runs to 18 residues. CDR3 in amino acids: CASSYSGQAGRYQETQYF. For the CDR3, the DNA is TGTGCCAGCAGTTACTCAGGTCAGGCCGGACGGTACCAAGAGACCCAGTACTTC.

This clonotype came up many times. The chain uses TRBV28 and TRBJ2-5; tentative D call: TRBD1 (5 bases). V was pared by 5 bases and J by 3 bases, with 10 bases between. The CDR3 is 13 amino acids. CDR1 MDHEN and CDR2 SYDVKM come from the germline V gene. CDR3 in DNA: TGTGCCAGCAGTCCGGACATTGAAGAGACCCAGTACTTC. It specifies CASSPDIEETQYF.

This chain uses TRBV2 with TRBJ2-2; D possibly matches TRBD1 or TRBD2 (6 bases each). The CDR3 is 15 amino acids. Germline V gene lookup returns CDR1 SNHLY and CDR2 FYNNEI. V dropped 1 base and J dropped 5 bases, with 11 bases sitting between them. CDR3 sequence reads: CASSEVRGGTGELFF. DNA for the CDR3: TGTGCCAGCAGTGAAGTCAGGGGAGGAACCGGGGAGCTGTTTTTT.

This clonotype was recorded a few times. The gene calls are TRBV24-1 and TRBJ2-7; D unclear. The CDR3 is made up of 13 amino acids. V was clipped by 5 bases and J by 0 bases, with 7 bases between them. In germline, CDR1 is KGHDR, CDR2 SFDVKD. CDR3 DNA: TGTGCCACCAGTGGGTACCCCTCCTACGAGCAGTACTTC. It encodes CATSGYPSYEQYF.

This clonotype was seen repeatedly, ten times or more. The CDR3 DNA sequence: TGTGCCAGTAGTATGGGGACTAGCGGGAGTCTCGAGCAGTACTTC. It specifies CASSMGTSGSLEQYF. The chain uses TRBV19 and TRBJ2-7; 14 bases map to TRBD2. Germline V CDR1 and CDR2: LNHDA, SQIVND (reference sequence). V lost 3 bases and J lost 6; bases outside the gene matches: 4. The CDR3 contains 15 residues.

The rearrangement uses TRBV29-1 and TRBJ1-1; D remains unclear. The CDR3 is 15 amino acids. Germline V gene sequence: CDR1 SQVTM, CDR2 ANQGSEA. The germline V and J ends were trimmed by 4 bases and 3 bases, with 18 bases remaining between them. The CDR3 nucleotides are TGCAGCGTTGGTGGTATAGGGCGTAGGGACACTGAAGCTTTCTTT. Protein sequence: CSVGGIGRRDTEAFF.

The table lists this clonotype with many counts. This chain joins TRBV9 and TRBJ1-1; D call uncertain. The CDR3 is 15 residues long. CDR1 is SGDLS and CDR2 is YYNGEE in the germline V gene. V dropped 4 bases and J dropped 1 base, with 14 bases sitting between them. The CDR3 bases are TGTGCCAGCAGCAAGGCGGTGGGCGGGAACACTGAAGCTTTCTTT. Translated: CASSKAVGGNTEAFF.

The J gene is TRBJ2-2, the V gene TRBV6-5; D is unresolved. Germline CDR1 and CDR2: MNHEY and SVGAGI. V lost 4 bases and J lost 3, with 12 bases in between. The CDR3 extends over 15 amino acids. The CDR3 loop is CASSSGGWDTGELFF. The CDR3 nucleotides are TGTGCCAGCAGTTCGGGTGGTTGGGACACCGGGGAGCTGTTTTTT.

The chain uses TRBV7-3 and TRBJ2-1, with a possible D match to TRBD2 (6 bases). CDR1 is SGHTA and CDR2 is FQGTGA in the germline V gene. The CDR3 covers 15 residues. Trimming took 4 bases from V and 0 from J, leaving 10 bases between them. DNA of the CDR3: TGTGCCAGCAGCTGGGACGGGAGCTCCTACAATGAGCAGTTCTTC. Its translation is CASSWDGSSYNEQFF.

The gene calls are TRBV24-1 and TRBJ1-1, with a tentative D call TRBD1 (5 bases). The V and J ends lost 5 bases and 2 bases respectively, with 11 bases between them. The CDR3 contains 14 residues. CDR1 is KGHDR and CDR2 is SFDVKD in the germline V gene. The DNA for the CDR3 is TGTGCCACCAGTGCAATGGGGGTAAACACTGAAGCTTTCTTT. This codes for CATSAMGVNTEAFF.

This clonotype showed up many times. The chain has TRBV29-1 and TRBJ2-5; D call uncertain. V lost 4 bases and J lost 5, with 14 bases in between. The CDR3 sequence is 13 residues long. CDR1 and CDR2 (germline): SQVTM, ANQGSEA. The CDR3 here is CSVGLGTVETQYF. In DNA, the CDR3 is TGCAGCGTTGGACTGGGCACGGTGGAGACCCAGTACTTC.

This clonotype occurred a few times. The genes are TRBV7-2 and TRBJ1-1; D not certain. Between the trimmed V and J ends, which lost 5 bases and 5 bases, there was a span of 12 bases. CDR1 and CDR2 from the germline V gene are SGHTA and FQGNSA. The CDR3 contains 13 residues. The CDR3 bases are TGTGCCAGCAGCCCTGGACCGGAGACTGAAGCTTTCTTT. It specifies CASSPGPETEAFF.

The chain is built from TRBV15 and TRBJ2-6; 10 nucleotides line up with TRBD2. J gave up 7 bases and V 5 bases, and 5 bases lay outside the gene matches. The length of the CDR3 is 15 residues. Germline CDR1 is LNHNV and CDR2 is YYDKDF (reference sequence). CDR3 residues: CATSELAGGANVLTF. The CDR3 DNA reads TGTGCCACCAGCGAGTTAGCGGGAGGTGCCAACGTCCTGACTTTC.

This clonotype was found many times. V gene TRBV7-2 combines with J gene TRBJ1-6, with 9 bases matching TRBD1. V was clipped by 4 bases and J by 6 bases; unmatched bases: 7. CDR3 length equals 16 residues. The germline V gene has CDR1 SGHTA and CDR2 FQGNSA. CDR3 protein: CASSSRPGQGNSPLHF. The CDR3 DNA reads TGTGCCAGCAGCTCGCGCCCGGGACAGGGTAATTCACCCCTCCACTTT.